The 32 T cell receptor beta chains below all came from one sample that was sequenced in a study of cytomegalovirus exposure and HLA in healthy donors. The PCR was carried out with 60 Vbeta primers and 13 Jbeta primers. Assay used: immunoSEQ multiplex PCR; TCRdb lists only in-frame clones, some missing. The sample yields roughly 140,000 clones, approximately 80% seen once. The sequencing sample was made of PBMCs. The origin of the receptors is a woman aged 45-65 years in good health and CMV-seropositive.

The chain combines TRBV27 with TRBJ1-6; a weak D match, TRBD1 (5 bases). In germline, CDR1 is MNHEY, CDR2 SMNVEV (reference sequence). V lost 3 bases and J 6 bases, leaving 12 bases between the germline ends. This CDR3 contains 15 residues. CDR3 DNA sequence: TGTGCCAGCAGTTTTAATGGGGCCCCTAATTCACCCCTCCACTTT. Protein: CASSFNGAPNSPLHF.

The chain couples TRBV6-5 to TRBJ2-3, with a tentative D call TRBD1 (6 bases). Germline V CDR1 and CDR2: MNHEY, SVGAGI. This CDR3 comprises 15 residues. The germline V and J ends were trimmed by 0 bases and 0 bases, with 7 bases remaining between them. DNA of the CDR3: TGTGCCAGCAGTTACTCGGGGGCTAGCACAGATACGCAGTATTTT. This codes for CASSYSGASTDTQYF.

The chain links TRBV7-9 to TRBJ2-6; TRBD1 might be the D (6 bases). Trimming cost V 1 base and J 0 bases, with 16 bases left between them. CDR1 is SEHNR, CDR2 FQNEAQ, per germline (reference sequence). This CDR3 spans 19 amino acids. CDR3 bases: TGTGCCAGCAGCTTAGGTACAGGGAGTTCCGGCTCTGGGGCCAACGTCCTGACTTTC. As protein: CASSLGTGSSGSGANVLTF.

The chain has TRBV4-1 and TRBJ1-2; 9 bases are a match to TRBD1. Looked up from germline, CDR1 is MGHRA and CDR2 is YSYEKL. This CDR3 spans 18 amino acids. V shed 5 bases and J 8 bases; nucleotides not matched to a gene: 21. The CDR3 here is CASSYRGQGQGSARGYTF. The CDR3 nucleotides read TGCGCCAGCAGCTATCGCGGCCAGGGACAGGGCTCCGCTCGCGGCTACACCTTC.

CDR3 bases: TGTGCCAGCAGGATCACCCCCCGGGATACGCAGTATTTT. Translation: CASRITPRDTQYF. V gene TRBV11-2 combines with J gene TRBJ2-3; D unclear. The V end lost 6 bases, the J end lost 6 bases, and 13 bases lay between the germline ends. The CDR3 consists of 13 residues. In germline, CDR1 is SGHAT, CDR2 FQNNGV.

The chain employs TRBV19 and TRBJ1-2, with 8 bases matching TRBD1. The CDR3 length is 15 residues. Germline CDR1 is LNHDA and CDR2 is SQIVND (reference sequence). With V trimmed by 4 bases and J by 1 base, 5 bases remained unmatched. In nucleotides, the CDR3 is TGTGCCAGTAGTACCAGACAGGGGAGTAACTATGGCTACACCTTC. Amino acid sequence: CASSTRQGSNYGYTF. Combining the CDR3 with reference TRBV19 and TRBJ1-2 gives the whole variable domain DGGITQSPKYLFRKEGQNVTLSCEQNLNHDAMYWYRQDPGQGLRLIYYSQIVNDFQKGDIAEGYSVSREKKESFPLTVTSAQKNPTAFYLCASSTRQGSNYGYTFGSGTRLTVV.

V usage is TRBV27 and J usage is TRBJ2-7; D might be TRBD1 (6 bases). There are 13 residues in the CDR3. Between the trimmed V and J ends, which lost 5 bases and 2 bases, there was a span of 10 bases. Per germline, CDR1 MNHEY and CDR2 SMNVEV (reference sequence). The DNA of the CDR3 is TGTGCCAGCAGTCCTCCAGGGGCCTACGAGCAGTACTTC. It codes for CASSPPGAYEQYF.

The chain joins TRBV19 to TRBJ1-5; D possibly corresponds to TRBD1 (5 bases). The germline V and J ends were trimmed by 5 bases and 6 bases, with 14 bases remaining between them. Germline V gene data show CDR1 as LNHDA and CDR2 as SQIVND (reference sequence). This CDR3 spans 14 amino acids. CDR3 sequence: CASSQGRVIQPQHF. The CDR3 DNA sequence: TGTGCCAGTAGTCAAGGCAGGGTTATTCAGCCCCAGCATTTT.

This clone was recorded once. The chain joins TRBV20-1 to TRBJ1-2; D unclear. This CDR3 has 11 residues. With 7 bases removed from V and 3 bases from J, the gap between germline ends came to 9 bases. Per germline, CDR1 DFQATT and CDR2 SNEGSKA (reference sequence). The CDR3: CSVGTDYGYTF. CDR3 nucleotide sequence: TGCAGTGTCGGCACAGACTATGGCTACACCTTC.

The V and J genes are TRBV6-6 and TRBJ1-6; a possible D gene is TRBD1 (5 bases). Germline CDR1 is MNHNY and CDR2 is SVGAGI (reference sequence). There are 12 residues in the CDR3. The germline V and J ends were trimmed by 5 bases and 11 bases, with 10 bases remaining between them. CDR3 sequence: CASSPSRAPLHF. The CDR3, as DNA: TGTGCCAGCAGTCCCTCCAGGGCACCCCTCCACTTT.

The chain couples TRBV19 to TRBJ1-2, with a weak D call TRBD1 (5 bases). The CDR3 contains 13 residues. Germline V gene lookup returns CDR1 LNHDA and CDR2 SQIVND (reference sequence). Between the trimmed V and J ends, which lost 6 bases and 2 bases, there was a span of 10 bases. The CDR3 loop is CASRRDRNYGYTF. Here the CDR3 DNA reads TGTGCCAGTAGGAGAGACAGAAACTATGGCTACACCTTC.

The rearrangement links TRBV5-6 to TRBJ2-4; TRBD1 agrees at 12 bases. CDR1 and CDR2 from the germline V gene are SGHDT and YYEEEE. The CDR3 extends over 14 amino acids. CDR3: CATGTGGDSNIQYF. The CDR3 DNA follows: TGTGCTACTGGGACAGGGGGCGATTCTAACATTCAGTACTTC.

V gene TRBV10-2 combines with J gene TRBJ2-1; D is perhaps TRBD2 (5 bases). The CDR3 length is 15 residues. Trimming shortened V by 7 bases and J by 7 bases, and 20 bases separated the two germline ends. From germline, CDR1 is WSHSY and CDR2 SAAADI. The CDR3: CASKGDHAGENEQFF. The CDR3, as DNA: TGCGCCAGCAAAGGCGACCACGCTGGGGAGAATGAGCAGTTCTTC.

The chain carries TRBV2 and TRBJ2-7, with TRBD1 identical over 7 bases. The trim removed 7 bases at V and 6 bases at J, leaving 9 bases unmatched. The CDR3 has 13 amino acids. Looked up from germline, CDR1 is SNHLY and CDR2 is FYNNEI. This CDR3 reads CASISGQFGEQYF. DNA for the CDR3: TGTGCCAGCATATCGGGACAGTTTGGCGAGCAGTACTTC.

The chain recombines TRBV6-1 with TRBJ1-2; the D is unclear. The CDR3 has 13 amino acids. Between the trimmed V and J ends, which lost 4 bases and 8 bases, there was a span of 14 bases. Germline CDR1 and CDR2: MNHNS and SASEGT. Here the CDR3 DNA reads TGTGCCAGCAGTGTATCGCGGTCCGACGGCTACACCTTC. Its protein is CASSVSRSDGYTF.

This chain connects TRBV27 to TRBJ1-6; D gene ambiguous. This CDR3 is built from 13 residues. The V and J ends lost 5 bases and 8 bases respectively, with 10 bases between them. The germline V gene has CDR1 MNHEY and CDR2 SMNVEV (reference sequence). CDR3 nucleotides: TGTGCCAGCAGTGTCGACACCTATTCACCCCTCCACTTT. It codes for CASSVDTYSPLHF.

V is TRBV6-5 and J is TRBJ1-4; D perhaps matches TRBD1 (5 bases). Germline V lookup: CDR1 MNHEY, CDR2 SVGAGI. The CDR3 is 15 residues long. V lost 6 bases and J 4 bases, leaving 15 bases between the germline ends. The CDR3 DNA is TGTGCCAGCAGCCGGACGACAGCCCATAATGAAAAACTGTTTTTT. Translation: CASSRTTAHNEKLFF.

Only a few counts were recorded for this clone. The chain employs TRBV7-6 and TRBJ2-7, with D possibly TRBD1 on 6 matching bases. The V end lost 5 bases, the J end lost 0 bases, and 11 bases lay between the germline ends. The CDR3 covers 14 residues. Germline V lookup: CDR1 SGHVS, CDR2 FNYEAQ. CDR3 protein: CASSHGQSSYEQYF. The CDR3 region has the DNA TGTGCCAGCAGCCATGGACAGAGCTCCTACGAGCAGTACTTC.

The chain recombines TRBV5-1 with TRBJ2-3; 7 bases agree with TRBD2. J gave up 3 bases and V 4 bases, and 11 bases lay outside the gene matches. The CDR3 loop spans 16 amino acids. Germline V lookup: CDR1 SGHRS, CDR2 YFSETQ. Here the CDR3 reads CASSPRGVAGTDTQYF. Here the CDR3 DNA reads TGCGCCAGCAGCCCACGGGGGGTAGCGGGTACAGATACGCAGTATTTT.

The chain combines TRBV19 with TRBJ2-7; 8 nucleotides match TRBD1. Per germline, CDR1 LNHDA and CDR2 SQIVND (reference sequence). The CDR3 length is 16 residues. V trimming: 6 bases; J trimming: 1 base; junction bases outside the gene matches: 11. The CDR3 loop is CASSKGGQESSYEQYF. Written as DNA, the CDR3 is TGTGCCAGTAGCAAAGGGGGACAGGAATCGTCCTACGAGCAGTACTTC.

The chain employs TRBV11-1 and TRBJ2-1, with 7 bases matching TRBD1. This CDR3 is built from 15 residues. Germline assignment: CDR1 SGHAT and CDR2 FQDESV (reference sequence). The ends lost 4 bases at V and 7 bases at J; junction bases unmatched: 10. The CDR3 loop is CASSSNRGSINEQFF. CDR3 bases: TGTGCCAGCAGCTCTAACAGGGGTTCGATTAATGAGCAGTTCTTC.

V and J are TRBV30 and TRBJ1-1; unclear D gene. Germline CDR1 is GTSNPN and CDR2 is SVGIG (reference sequence). The V gene lost 0 bases and the J gene lost 5 bases, with 10 bases spanning the gap. This CDR3 is built from 13 residues. The CDR3 bases are TGTGCCTGGAGTGTACTCTGGCGGACTGAAGCTTTCTTT. Protein product: CAWSVLWRTEAFF.

This clone showed up just once. The V gene is TRBV29-1, the J gene TRBJ2-1, with D perhaps TRBD2 (5 bases). The CDR3 runs 10 residues. Trimming removed 6 bases from V and 14 bases from J, with 14 bases in between. Germline values: CDR1 SQVTM, CDR2 ANQGSEA. The DNA for the CDR3 is TGCAGCGTGGTCAGAGGGATGGAGTTCTTC. Protein sequence: CSVVRGMEFF.

This clone occurred a few times. The chain uses TRBV27 and TRBJ2-7; D is possibly TRBD1 (5 bases). The CDR3 covers 15 residues. The germline CDR1 and CDR2 sequences are MNHEY and SMNVEV (reference sequence). Trimming stripped 8 bases from V and 2 bases from J, with 19 bases between. The CDR3 here is CASPPCQGATYEQYF. Written as DNA, the CDR3 is TGTGCCAGCCCCCCATGCCAGGGCGCCACCTACGAGCAGTACTTC.

This clone was found once. The gene calls are TRBV5-1 and TRBJ2-7; 8 bases are shared with TRBD1. The germline gives CDR1 SGHRS, CDR2 YFSETQ. The CDR3 is 13 residues long. Trimming at V came to 4 bases and at J to 4 bases, leaving 4 bases not matched to a gene. The CDR3, as DNA: TGCGCCAGCAGCCATGACAGGGGTTACGAGCAGTACTTC. This encodes CASSHDRGYEQYF.

V gene TRBV5-1 combines with J gene TRBJ1-2, with D perhaps TRBD1 (6 bases). With 2 bases removed from V and 7 bases from J, the gap between germline ends came to 18 bases. The V gene's germline CDR1 is SGHRS and CDR2 YFSETQ. The CDR3 spans 15 residues. CDR3 loop: CASSLLTGSIGGYTF. For the CDR3, the DNA is TGCGCCAGCAGCTTACTAACAGGGAGTATTGGTGGCTACACCTTC.

V is TRBV18 and J is TRBJ1-3; D gene unclear. Germline CDR1 KGHSH, CDR2 LQKENI. Trimming left V 5 bases short and J 8 bases short, with 13 bases between. This CDR3 is 13 amino acids long. The CDR3 region has the DNA TGTGCCAGCTCATCCTCTGGCCGGGACACCATATATTTT. Protein product: CASSSSGRDTIYF.

V gene TRBV5-4 combines with J gene TRBJ2-1, with TRBD1 matching 9 bases. The CDR3 is 15 amino acids. With V trimmed by 1 base and J by 3 bases, 2 bases remained unmatched. The germline CDR1 and CDR2 sequences are SGHNT and YYREEE (reference sequence). The CDR3 here is CASSLRDRDYNEQFF. The CDR3 bases are TGTGCCAGCAGCTTGCGGGACAGGGACTACAATGAGCAGTTCTTC.

V is TRBV6-1 and J is TRBJ2-7, with 9 bases identical to TRBD2. J was trimmed by 2 bases and V by 0 bases; bases with no gene match: 5. Germline V gene data show CDR1 as MNHNS and CDR2 as SASEGT. This CDR3 has 16 residues. Here the CDR3 DNA reads TGTGCCAGCAGTGAAGCGCTTCCTAGCGGGGCCTACGAGCAGTACTTC. As protein: CASSEALPSGAYEQYF.

The chain couples TRBV7-9 to TRBJ1-5; maybe TRBD1 (6 bases). Germline lookup yields CDR1 SEHNR and CDR2 FQNEAQ (reference sequence). This CDR3 has 16 residues. Between the trimmed V and J ends, which lost 5 bases and 2 bases, there was a span of 16 bases. DNA for the CDR3: TGTGCCAGCAGCCGAAAAAACAGGGATGGCAATCAGCCCCAGCATTTT. Amino acid sequence: CASSRKNRDGNQPQHF.

The chain recombines TRBV19 with TRBJ2-4, with a weak D call TRBD2 (6 bases). V was cut by 3 bases and J by 6 bases, with 15 bases left in between. The CDR3 totals 15 residues. Germline V gene lookup returns CDR1 LNHDA and CDR2 SQIVND (reference sequence). The CDR3 sequence is CASSIGTGLGNIQYF. The CDR3 DNA sequence: TGTGCCAGTAGTATCGGGACGGGACTCGGAAACATTCAGTACTTC.

J is TRBJ1-2 and V is TRBV10-3; weak D call: TRBD1 (5 bases). This CDR3 is built from 12 residues. V lost 3 bases, J lost 6 bases, and 8 bases lay in between. Germline V gives CDR1 ENHRY, CDR2 SYGVKD. CDR3 residues: CAISDAGNGYTF. The CDR3 DNA is TGTGCCATCAGTGATGCAGGGAATGGCTACACCTTC.